Listed here are 21 T cell receptor beta chains from one sample, sequenced in a study of blood T cells in healthy people across ages. Sample-barcoded 5' priming and a J-beta primer mix drove a second PCR of about 6 to 11 cycles. One entry per CDR3 protein results from TCRdb running MiXCR on the 5' RACE reads. The sample holds 1.2 million to 1.5 million distinct CDR3 sequences, around 39% seen once. Sequencing was performed on blood. All receptors derive from a woman between 18 and 29 years old in good health.

In this sample, this clonotype turned up a few times. The chain is built from TRBV6-1 and TRBJ2-6; D remains ambiguous. V was cut by 2 bases and J by 10 bases, with 12 bases left in between. Germline V gene data show CDR1 as MNHNS and CDR2 as SASEGT. The CDR3 loop spans 14 amino acids. The CDR3 region is CASSELRTGNVLTF. The CDR3 DNA sequence: TGTGCCAGCAGTGAATTACGAACGGGTAACGTCCTGACTTTC.

The chain employs TRBV20-1 and TRBJ1-4; D might be TRBD1 (6 bases). Between the trimmed V and J ends, which lost 6 bases and 4 bases, there was a span of 24 bases. This CDR3 region has 17 residues. CDR1 and CDR2 from the germline V gene are DFQATT and SNEGSKA (reference sequence). The CDR3 DNA sequence: TGCAGTGCCCCGTCGGCCGGCGAGGACAGAGTTAATGAAAAACTGTTTTTT. Its protein is CSAPSAGEDRVNEKLFF.

In this sample, this clonotype turned up a few times. As DNA, the CDR3 is TGTGCCAGCAGCTTGGGAAAGACTAGCGGGGGTACGGATACGCAGTATTTT. It codes for CASSLGKTSGGTDTQYF. The V and J genes are TRBV5-8 and TRBJ2-3, with 12 bases aligning to TRBD2. This CDR3 is 17 amino acids long. Germline V lookup: CDR1 SGHTS, CDR2 YDEGEE. The junction had 8 bases not matched to a gene; V was cut back by 0 bases and J by 6 bases.

This clonotype has only a few counts. The rearrangement links TRBV7-8 to TRBJ2-5; 8 positions agree with TRBD1. The germline CDR1 and CDR2 sequences are SGHVS and FQNEAQ. V lost 1 base to trimming and J lost 3 bases; unmatched junction nucleotides: 7. The CDR3 length is 16 residues. The CDR3, as DNA: TGTGCCAGCAGCTTAGTTACAGGGGGGCACAAAGAGACCCAGTACTTC. The encoded protein is CASSLVTGGHKETQYF.

V and J are TRBV5-1 and TRBJ1-1; TRBD1 matches at 10 bases. V dropped 3 bases and J dropped 0; count of bases not matched to a gene: 11. The germline V gene has CDR1 SGHRS and CDR2 YFSETQ. This CDR3 has 18 amino acids. In nucleotides, the CDR3 is TGCGCCAGCAGCTCGGGACAGGGGTCTCCTGGGCTGAACACTGAAGCTTTCTTT. The encoded protein is CASSSGQGSPGLNTEAFF.

V usage is TRBV3-1 and J usage is TRBJ2-5, with D perhaps matching TRBD2 (5 bases). This CDR3 spans 15 amino acids. The germline V and J ends were trimmed by 3 bases and 1 base, with 12 bases remaining between them. Germline V CDR1 and CDR2: LGHDT, YNNKEL (reference sequence). For the CDR3, the DNA is TGTGCCAGCAGCCAGCGAGAGGACTTCCAAGAGACCCAGTACTTC. Protein product: CASSQREDFQETQYF.

This clonotype occurred a few times. The CDR3: CASSPWAGDSPLHF. DNA for the CDR3: TGTGCCAGCAGCCCTTGGGCAGGGGATTCACCCCTCCACTTT. The chain is built from TRBV6-5 and TRBJ1-6; TRBD1 might be the D (6 bases). This CDR3 contains 14 residues. Between the trimmed V and J ends, which lost 6 bases and 8 bases, there was a span of 14 bases. The germline V gene has CDR1 MNHEY and CDR2 SVGAGI.

This chain connects TRBV4-1 to TRBJ2-7; 12 bases match TRBD2. The CDR3 runs 16 residues. J lost 3 bases, V lost 4 bases, and 7 bases had no gene match. The germline CDR1 and CDR2 sequences are MGHRA and YSYEKL. The CDR3 loop reads CASSPATGLAGYEQYF. CDR3 sequence (DNA): TGCGCCAGCAGCCCCGCAACGGGACTAGCGGGCTACGAGCAGTACTTC.

This clonotype was seen just once. The chain has TRBV6-1 and TRBJ2-3; the D is unclear. The V gene's germline CDR1 is MNHNS and CDR2 SASEGT. The CDR3 runs to 15 residues. V lost 2 bases and J lost 2, with 11 bases in between. CDR3 nucleotide sequence: TGTGCCAGCAGTGAAAACTGTGGCACCACAGATACGCAGTATTTT. This translates into CASSENCGTTDTQYF.

This clonotype was recorded a few times. The gene calls are TRBV4-1 and TRBJ2-5, with D tentatively TRBD2 (5 bases). The CDR3 has 15 residues. V was pared by 4 bases and J by 5 bases, with 17 bases between. The V gene's germline CDR1 is MGHRA and CDR2 YSYEKL. The CDR3: CASSPTRAIDETQYF. In DNA, the CDR3 is TGCGCCAGCAGCCCTACTAGGGCGATAGACGAGACCCAGTACTTC.

The V and J genes are TRBV18 and TRBJ2-3, with D possibly TRBD1 on 5 matching bases. V shed 2 bases and J shed 2 bases, with 11 bases lying between them. Germline V gene sequence: CDR1 KGHSH, CDR2 LQKENI. The CDR3 length is 15 residues. CDR3 residues: CASSPEGALTDTQYF. The CDR3 nucleotides read TGTGCCAGCTCACCAGAAGGGGCGCTCACAGATACGCAGTATTTT.

V gene TRBV20-1 combines with J gene TRBJ1-1; D may be TRBD1 (6 bases). Germline CDR1 reads DFQATT; CDR2 reads SNEGSKA (reference sequence). V was clipped by 3 bases and J by 1 base, with 15 bases between them. The CDR3 consists of 15 residues. CDR3 in DNA: TGCAGTGCTAGGCTCCCGGGACACCCGAACACTGAAGCTTTCTTT. This encodes CSARLPGHPNTEAFF.

The chain employs TRBV7-9 and TRBJ1-1, with a tentative D call TRBD1 (5 bases). Deletions cut 3 bases from V and 6 bases from J, with 8 bases between. There are 12 residues in the CDR3. The germline V gene encodes CDR1 SEHNR and CDR2 FQNEAQ (reference sequence). This CDR3 is CASSFWGAEAFF. The CDR3 DNA is TGTGCCAGCAGCTTTTGGGGGGCTGAAGCTTTCTTT.

CDR3 region: CASSAPGSFTEAFF. Written as DNA, the CDR3 is TGTGCCAGCAGTGCACCGGGTAGTTTCACTGAAGCTTTCTTT. This sequence joins TRBV28 and TRBJ1-1; D unclear. The CDR3 has 14 amino acids. The germline V and J ends were trimmed by 5 bases and 4 bases, with 14 bases remaining between them. Per germline, CDR1 MDHEN and CDR2 SYDVKM.

CDR3 sequence: CSASWTPDTQYF. CDR3 nucleotides: TGCAGTGCTAGTTGGACTCCAGATACGCAGTATTTT. This chain uses TRBV20-1 with TRBJ2-3; TRBD2 might be the D (5 bases). Per the germline V gene, CDR1 is DFQATT and CDR2 is SNEGSKA (reference sequence). The CDR3 has 12 residues. V was pared by 3 bases and J by 4 bases, with 8 bases between.

The chain has TRBV4-1 and TRBJ2-1; 7 nucleotides match TRBD2. This CDR3 is built from 16 residues. Trimming took 3 bases from V and 8 from J; bases not matched to a gene: 13. The V gene's germline CDR1 is MGHRA and CDR2 YSYEKL. CDR3 nucleotide sequence: TGCGCCAGCAGCCAGCATGGACGAGCGGGATTCGATGAGCAGTTCTTC. Translated, it gives CASSQHGRAGFDEQFF.

The chain has TRBV6-6 and TRBJ2-3, with TRBD2 matching over 10 bases. This CDR3 is 17 amino acids long. Germline CDR1 MNHNY, CDR2 SVGAGI (reference sequence). V shed 7 bases and J 2 bases; nucleotides not matched to a gene: 12. This CDR3 is CASTAHSGRPNTDTQYF. The CDR3 DNA is TGTGCCAGCACGGCTCATAGCGGGAGGCCCAACACAGATACGCAGTATTTT.

A few counts support this clonotype. The rearrangement links TRBV12-3 or TRBV12-4 to TRBJ2-2; tentative D call: TRBD2 (6 bases). This CDR3 contains 15 residues. Trimming took off 4 bases at V and 2 bases at J, with 11 bases between the two ends. The CDR3 DNA sequence: TGTGCCAGCAGTTCCACCGGGACTAACACCGGGGAGCTGTTTTTT. This codes for CASSSTGTNTGELFF.

The rearrangement uses TRBV20-1 and TRBJ2-5; D is uncertain. Germline loops: CDR1 DFQATT, CDR2 SNEGSKA (reference sequence). V was clipped by 2 bases and J by 1 base, with 14 bases between them. CDR3 length equals 15 residues. The CDR3 coding sequence is TGCAGTGCTAGACCCGGCAACCTAATCCAAGAGACCCAGTACTTC. This codes for CSARPGNLIQETQYF.

The CDR3, as DNA: TGTGCCAGCAGCTCATCCCGATCCGGGACAGGGTCGAGCGAGCAGTACTTC. This gives the protein CASSSSRSGTGSSEQYF. The chain combines TRBV7-9 with TRBJ2-7, with 9 positions matching TRBD1. The J segment lost 6 bases and the V segment lost 4 bases, leaving 16 bases of the junction unmatched. The germline gives CDR1 SEHNR, CDR2 FQNEAQ (reference sequence). The CDR3 runs to 17 residues.

V usage is TRBV21-1 and J usage is TRBJ2-1; the DNA was not compared with TRBD2, the D call given in the table. TRBV21-1 is an annotated pseudogene. This CDR3 contains 18 residues. This CDR3 is CAILVLAGGGWGHNEQFF. The CDR3 coding sequence is TGTGCCATTTTAGTGCTAGCGGGAGGCGGATGGGGACACAATGAGCAGTTCTTC.